The sequence of this T cell receptor (beta chain) was determined in a study of PD-1 blockade in classical Hodgkin lymphoma. Study-wide results and caveats: Similar baseline diversity was found in complete responders and newly diagnosed patients. Nothing has yet pinned down what causes the repertoire differences, possibly disease activity or prior therapy.

The CDR3 has 15 residues. Germline CDR1 reads LNHDA; CDR2 reads SQIVND (reference sequence). V was pared by 9 bases and J by 0 bases, with 15 bases between. A remark on this clone: Its antigen is currently unknown.

Assay used: immunoSEQ multiplex PCR; TCRdb lists only in-frame clones, some missing. The repertoire holds tens of thousands of clones, around nine tenths seen once, with about 20% in the top ten. After autologous stem cell transplantation all patients relapsed, and prior brentuximab vedotin exposure differed between cohorts. The chain couples TRBV19 to TRBJ2-1; D gene ambiguous. The sample here was peripheral blood mononuclear cells (PBMCs), taken at baseline. The source of this sequence is a human donor with classical Hodgkin lymphoma. Here the CDR3 DNA reads TGTGCCAGCAAGTCCCCGGAGAGCTCCTACAATGAGCAGTTCTTC. Translating it yields CASKSPESSYNEQFF.